This T cell receptor (beta chain) was identified during a study of OX40 agonist ivuxolimab in advanced cancers. Produced via immunoSEQ multiplex PCR; TCRdb's table is partial and in-frame only. Among under 140,000 clones, more than 70% were seen once, and the ten largest hold 0.27%. A note on this clone: Antigen unknown.

Germline loops: CDR1 SGHTA, CDR2 FQGNSA. The V end lost 4 bases, the J end lost 6 bases, and 15 bases lay between the germline ends. The CDR3 contains 14 residues. General study findings and limits: More expanded clones were seen, on average, in CD8+ T cells than in CD4+.

The rearrangement joins TRBV7-2 to TRBJ1-2, with D tentatively TRBD1 (5 bases). This specimen consisted of CD4+ or CD8+ T cells sorted from blood, obtained in a trial of the OX40 agonist ivuxolimab. The receptor was isolated from an adult with an advanced solid tumor such as melanoma, head and neck, liver or kidney cancer. CDR3 sequence (DNA): TGTGCCAGCAGCTCCCCGGGCCGAGGGGATGGCTACACCTTC. Protein: CASSSPGRGDGYTF.